This T cell receptor beta chain was recovered during a study of T cell responses to AZD1222 COVID-19 vaccine. CDR1 is LGHDT, CDR2 YNNKEL, per germline (reference sequence). The CDR3 spans 12 residues. The germline V and J ends were trimmed by 1 base and 4 bases, with 4 bases remaining between them. Using immunoSEQ multiplex PCR, the repertoire was profiled, and TCRdb retains in-frame clones only, with some absent. The sample lists tens of thousands of clones, about 80% occurring once. Study outcomes and limitations: Spike-specific TCR breadth and depth went up after people got two AZD1222 doses.

This clone came up once. Its antigen is unidentified. The starting material was peripheral blood, obtained 28 days after the second AZD1222 dose. The chain joins TRBV3-1 (or the pseudogene TRBV3-2) to TRBJ2-5; D unresolved. The sequence was obtained from an adult who received the AZD1222 COVID-19 vaccine. CDR3 in amino acids: CASSQVSETQYF. In DNA form, the CDR3 reads TGTGCCAGCAGCCAAGTGTCAGAGACCCAGTACTTC.